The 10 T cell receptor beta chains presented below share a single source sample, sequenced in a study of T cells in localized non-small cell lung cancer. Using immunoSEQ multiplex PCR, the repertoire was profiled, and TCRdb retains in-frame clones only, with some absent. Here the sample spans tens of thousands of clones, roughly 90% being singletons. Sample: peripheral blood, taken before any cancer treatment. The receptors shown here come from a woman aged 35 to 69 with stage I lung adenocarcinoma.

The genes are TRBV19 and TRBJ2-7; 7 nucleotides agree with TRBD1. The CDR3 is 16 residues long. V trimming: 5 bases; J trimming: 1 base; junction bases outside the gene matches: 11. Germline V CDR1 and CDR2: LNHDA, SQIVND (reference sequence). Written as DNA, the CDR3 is TGTGCCAGTAGTCCTCTGACAGGGACAGTTTCCTACGAGCAGTACTTC. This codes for CASSPLTGTVSYEQYF.

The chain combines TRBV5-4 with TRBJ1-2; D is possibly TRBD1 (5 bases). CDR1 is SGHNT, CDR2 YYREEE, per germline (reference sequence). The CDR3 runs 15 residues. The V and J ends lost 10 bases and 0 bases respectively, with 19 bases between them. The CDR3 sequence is CASSPQGRANYGYTF. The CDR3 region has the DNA TGTGCCTCCTCCCCGCAGGGTAGGGCTAACTATGGCTACACCTTC.

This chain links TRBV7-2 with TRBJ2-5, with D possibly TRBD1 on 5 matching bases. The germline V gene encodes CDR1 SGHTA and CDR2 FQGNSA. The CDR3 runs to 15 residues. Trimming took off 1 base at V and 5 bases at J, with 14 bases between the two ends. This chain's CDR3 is CASSLVGGSGETQYF. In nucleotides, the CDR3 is TGTGCCAGCAGCTTAGTTGGCGGCTCAGGGGAGACCCAGTACTTC.

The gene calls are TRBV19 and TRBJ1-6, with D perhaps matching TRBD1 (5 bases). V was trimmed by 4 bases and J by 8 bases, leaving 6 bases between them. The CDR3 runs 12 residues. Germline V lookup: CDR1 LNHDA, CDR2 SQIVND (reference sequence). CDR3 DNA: TGTGCCAGTAGTAGCAGGGATTCACCCCTCCACTTT. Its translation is CASSSRDSPLHF.

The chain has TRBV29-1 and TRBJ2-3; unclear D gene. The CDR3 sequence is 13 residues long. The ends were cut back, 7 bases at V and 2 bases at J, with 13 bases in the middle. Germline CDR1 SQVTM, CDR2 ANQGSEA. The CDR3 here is CSGWKTVTDTQYF. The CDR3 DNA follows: TGCAGCGGCTGGAAAACTGTCACAGATACGCAGTATTTT.

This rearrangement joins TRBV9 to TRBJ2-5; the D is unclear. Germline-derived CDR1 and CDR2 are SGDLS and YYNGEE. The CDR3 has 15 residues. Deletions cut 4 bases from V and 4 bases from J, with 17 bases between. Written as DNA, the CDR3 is TGTGCCAGCAGCCCTCCCCCTCTAGAGCCAGAGACCCAGTACTTC. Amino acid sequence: CASSPPPLEPETQYF.

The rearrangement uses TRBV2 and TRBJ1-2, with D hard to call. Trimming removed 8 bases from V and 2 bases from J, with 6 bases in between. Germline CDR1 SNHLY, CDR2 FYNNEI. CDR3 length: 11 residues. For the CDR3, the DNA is TGTGCCAGCGGGTCGAACTATGGCTACACCTTC. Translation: CASGSNYGYTF.

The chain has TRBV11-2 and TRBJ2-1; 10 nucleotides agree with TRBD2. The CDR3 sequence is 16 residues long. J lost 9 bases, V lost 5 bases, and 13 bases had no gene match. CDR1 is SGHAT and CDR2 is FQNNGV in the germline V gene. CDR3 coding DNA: TGTGCCAGCAGCATCTTCCTAGCGGGGGCTCCGGGTGAGCAGTTCTTC. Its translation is CASSIFLAGAPGEQFF. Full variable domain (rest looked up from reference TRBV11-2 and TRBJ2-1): EAGVAQSPRYKIIEKRQSVAFWCNPISGHATLYWYQQILGQGPKLLIQFQNNGVVDDSQLPKDRFSAERLKGVDSTLKIQPAKLEDSAVYLCASSIFLAGAPGEQFFGPGTRLTVL.

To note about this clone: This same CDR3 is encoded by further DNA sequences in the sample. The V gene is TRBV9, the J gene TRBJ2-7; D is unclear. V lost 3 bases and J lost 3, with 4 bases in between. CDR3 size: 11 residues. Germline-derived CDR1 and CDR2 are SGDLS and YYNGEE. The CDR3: CASSAGYEQYF. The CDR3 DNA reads TGTGCCAGCAGCGCCGGCTACGAGCAGTACTTC. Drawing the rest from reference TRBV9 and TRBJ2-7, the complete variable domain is DSGVTQTPKHLITATGQRVTLRCSPRSGDLSVYWYQQSLDQGLQFLIQYYNGEERAKGNILERFSAQQFPDLHSELNLSSLELGDSALYFCASSAGYEQYFGPGTRLTVT.

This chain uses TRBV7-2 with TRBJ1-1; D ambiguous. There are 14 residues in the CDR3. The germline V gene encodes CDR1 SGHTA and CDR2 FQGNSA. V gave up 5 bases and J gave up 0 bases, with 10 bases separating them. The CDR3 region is CASSLISMNTEAFF. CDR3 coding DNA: TGTGCCAGCAGCCTCATCTCTATGAACACTGAAGCTTTCTTT. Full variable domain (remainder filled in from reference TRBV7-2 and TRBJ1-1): GAGVSQSPSNKVTEKGKDVELRCDPISGHTALYWYRQSLGQGLEFLIYFQGNSAPDKSGLPSDRFSAERTGGSVSTLTIQRTQQEDSAVYLCASSLISMNTEAFFGQGTRLTVV.